This passage covers 2 T cell receptor beta chains from one sample sequenced in a study of T cells in Graves' hyperthyroidism and ophthalmopathy. There were TCR beta CDR3 regions amplified from RNA transcripts. A set of HTBI primers served as the primers for a first-round RT-PCR of the TCR CDR3. TCRdb called the multiplex PCR reads again in MiXCR, with one record for every CDR3 protein. The sample carries about 370,000 distinct CDR3 sequences, around 15% recorded once. The sequenced sample was blood. Every receptor here comes from a woman aged 55-75 years with Graves' ophthalmopathy.

In this sample, this clonotype turned up many times. CDR3 amino acids: CASSLDGRGPYEQYF. CDR3 coding DNA: TGTGCCAGCAGCTTAGACGGCAGGGGGCCTTACGAGCAGTACTTC. The chain combines TRBV7-2 with TRBJ2-7; the match to TRBD1 covers 8 bases. The V and J ends lost 1 base and 4 bases, in that order; junction bases with no gene match: 6. Germline CDR1 SGHTA, CDR2 FQGNSA. The CDR3 runs 15 residues.

This clonotype was seen a single time. A read error is possible here, since a much larger clone lies one base away. The rearrangement joins TRBV7-9 to TRBJ2-1, with TRBD2 matching 7 bases. The CDR3 consists of 12 residues. Germline V gives CDR1 SEHNR, CDR2 FQNEAQ (reference sequence). CDR3 coding DNA: TGTGCCAGCTGGGCGGGAGAAAATGAGCAGTCCTTC. Its translation is CASWAGENEQSF.